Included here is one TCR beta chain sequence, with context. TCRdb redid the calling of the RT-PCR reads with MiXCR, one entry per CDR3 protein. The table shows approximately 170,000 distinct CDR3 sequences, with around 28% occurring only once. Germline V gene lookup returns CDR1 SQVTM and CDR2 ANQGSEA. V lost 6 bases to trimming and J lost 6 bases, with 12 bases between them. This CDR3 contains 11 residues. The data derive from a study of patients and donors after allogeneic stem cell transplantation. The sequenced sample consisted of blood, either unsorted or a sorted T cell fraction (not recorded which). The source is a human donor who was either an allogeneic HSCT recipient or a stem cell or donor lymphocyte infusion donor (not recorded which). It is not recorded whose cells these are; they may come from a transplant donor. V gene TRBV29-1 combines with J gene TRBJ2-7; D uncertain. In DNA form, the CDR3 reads TGCAGCGTCGCCGTTATTAGCGAGCAGTACTTC. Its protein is CSVAVISEQYF.